This TCR beta chain derives from a study of Ad26.COV2.S vaccination and SARS-CoV-2 variants. Profiling relied on immunoSEQ multiplex PCR, and the TCRdb table lists in-frame clones only, not all of them. In the table there are 380,000 or so clones, roughly 85% of which are singletons. The CDR3 contains 14 residues. Germline assignment: CDR1 SNHLY and CDR2 FYNNEI. With 3 bases removed from V and 4 bases from J, the gap between germline ends came to 13 bases. Regarding treatment: some 19 received Ad26.COV2.S at low or high dose, single or two shots; several received placebo; per-sample allocation not given. Samples were taken on day 63 after the first vaccine or placebo injection. An adult donor aged 18-55 years was enrolled in Boston. This clone was detected only once. Its antigen is unidentified. Study-wide points: Recipients of either vaccine or placebo displayed similar breadth of non-spike TCRs. Overall T cell responses may have been underestimated by the analyses of TCR breadth and depth. Ad26.COV2.S recipients had broader spike-specific TCRs (P = 0.0014).

The sequence derives from a person between 18 and 65 years old who received the Ad26.COV2.S COVID-19 vaccine or a placebo. V gene TRBV2 combines with J gene TRBJ2-7, with D possibly TRBD1 on 6 matching bases. The specimen was peripheral blood, collected in a trial of Ad26.COV2.S vaccine versus placebo. The CDR3 loop is CASSDPGALYEQYF. As DNA, the CDR3 is TGTGCCAGCAGTGACCCAGGGGCCTTATACGAGCAGTACTTC.